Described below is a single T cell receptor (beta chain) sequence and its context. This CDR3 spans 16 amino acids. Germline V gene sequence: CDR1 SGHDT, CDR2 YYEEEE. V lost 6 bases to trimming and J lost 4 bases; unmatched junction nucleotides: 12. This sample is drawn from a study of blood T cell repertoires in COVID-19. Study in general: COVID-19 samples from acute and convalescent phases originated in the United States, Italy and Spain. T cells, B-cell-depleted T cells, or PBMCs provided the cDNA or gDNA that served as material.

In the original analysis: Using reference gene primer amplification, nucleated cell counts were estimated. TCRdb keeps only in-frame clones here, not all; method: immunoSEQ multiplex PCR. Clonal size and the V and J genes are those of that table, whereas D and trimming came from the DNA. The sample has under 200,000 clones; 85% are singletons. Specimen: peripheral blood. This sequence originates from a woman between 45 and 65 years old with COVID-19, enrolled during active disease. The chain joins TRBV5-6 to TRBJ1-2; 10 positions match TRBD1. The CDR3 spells CASTRPGQGPLYGYTF. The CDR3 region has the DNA TGTGCCAGCACCCGTCCGGGACAGGGGCCCCTCTATGGCTACACCTTC.